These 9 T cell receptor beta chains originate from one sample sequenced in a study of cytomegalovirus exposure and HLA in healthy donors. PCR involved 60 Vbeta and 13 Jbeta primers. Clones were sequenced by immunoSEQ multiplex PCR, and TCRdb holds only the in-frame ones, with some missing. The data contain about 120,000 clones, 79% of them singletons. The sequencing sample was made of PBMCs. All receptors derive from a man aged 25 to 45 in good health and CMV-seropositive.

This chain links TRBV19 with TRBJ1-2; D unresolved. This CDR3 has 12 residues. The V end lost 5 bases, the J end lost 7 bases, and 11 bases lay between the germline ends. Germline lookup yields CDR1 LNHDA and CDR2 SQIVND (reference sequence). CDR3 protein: CASSPTGIGYTF. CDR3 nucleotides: TGTGCCAGTAGTCCGACGGGAATTGGCTACACCTTC.

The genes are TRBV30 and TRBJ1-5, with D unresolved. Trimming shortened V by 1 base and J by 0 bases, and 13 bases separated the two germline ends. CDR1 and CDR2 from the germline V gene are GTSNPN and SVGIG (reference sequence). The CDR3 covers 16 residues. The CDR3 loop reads CAWSDRQAHSNQPQHF. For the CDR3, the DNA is TGTGCCTGGAGTGACCGGCAGGCCCATAGCAATCAGCCCCAGCATTTT.

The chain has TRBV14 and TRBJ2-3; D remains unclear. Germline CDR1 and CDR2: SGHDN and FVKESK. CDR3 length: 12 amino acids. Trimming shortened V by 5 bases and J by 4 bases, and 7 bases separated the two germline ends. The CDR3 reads CASSNRADTQYF. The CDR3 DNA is TGTGCCAGCAGCAATCGGGCAGATACGCAGTATTTT.

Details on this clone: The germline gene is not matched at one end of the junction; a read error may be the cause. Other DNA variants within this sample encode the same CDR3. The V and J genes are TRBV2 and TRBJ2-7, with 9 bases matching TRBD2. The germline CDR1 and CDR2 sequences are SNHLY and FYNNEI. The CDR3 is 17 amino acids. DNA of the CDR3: TGCGCCAGCAGTGGTCTTAGCGGGGGCCAATTCGTCTACGAGCAGTACTTC. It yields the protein CASSGLSGGQFVYEQYF.

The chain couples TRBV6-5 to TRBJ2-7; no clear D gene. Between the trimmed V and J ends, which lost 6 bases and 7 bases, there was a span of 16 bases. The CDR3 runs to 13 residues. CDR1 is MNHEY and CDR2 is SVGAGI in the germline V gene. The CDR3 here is CASSQRSPAEQYF. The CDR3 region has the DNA TGTGCCAGCAGCCAAAGGAGTCCTGCGGAGCAGTACTTC.

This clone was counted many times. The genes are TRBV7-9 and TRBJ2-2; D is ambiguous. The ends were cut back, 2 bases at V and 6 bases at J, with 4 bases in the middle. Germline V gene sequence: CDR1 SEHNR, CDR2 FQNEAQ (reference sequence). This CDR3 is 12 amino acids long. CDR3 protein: CASSLLSGELFF. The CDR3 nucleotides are TGTGCCAGCAGCTTACTCTCCGGGGAGCTGTTTTTT.

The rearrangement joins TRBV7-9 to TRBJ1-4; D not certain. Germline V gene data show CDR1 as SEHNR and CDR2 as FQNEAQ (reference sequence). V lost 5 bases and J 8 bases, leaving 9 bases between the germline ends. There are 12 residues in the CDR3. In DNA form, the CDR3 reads TGTGCCAGCAGCGTAGGGAGCGAAAAACTGTTTTTT. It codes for CASSVGSEKLFF. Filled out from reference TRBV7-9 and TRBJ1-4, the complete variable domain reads DTGVSQNPRHKITKRGQNVTFRCDPISEHNRLYWYRQTLGQGPEFLTYFQNEAQLEKSRLLSDRFSAERPKGSFSTLEIQRTEQGDSAMYLCASSVGSEKLFFGSGTQLSVL.

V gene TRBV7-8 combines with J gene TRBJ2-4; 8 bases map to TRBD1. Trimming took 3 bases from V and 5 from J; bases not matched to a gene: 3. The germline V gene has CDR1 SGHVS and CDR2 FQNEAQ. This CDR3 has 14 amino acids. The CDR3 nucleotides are TGTGCCAGCAGCTTGGACAGGGTAGAAAACATTCAGTACTTC. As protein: CASSLDRVENIQYF.

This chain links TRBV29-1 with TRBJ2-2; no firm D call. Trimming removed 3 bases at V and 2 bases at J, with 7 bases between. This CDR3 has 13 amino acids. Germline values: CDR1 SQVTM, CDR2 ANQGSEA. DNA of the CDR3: TGCAGCGTTGACCAGGTTAACACCGGGGAGCTGTTTTTT. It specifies CSVDQVNTGELFF.